This T cell receptor beta chain emerged from a study of blood T cell repertoires in COVID-19. About the research overall: The samples span acute and convalescent COVID-19 from the United States, Italy and Spain.

Germline V gives CDR1 SGHDN, CDR2 FVKESK. V dropped 3 bases and J dropped 10 bases, with 22 bases sitting between them. The CDR3 consists of 16 residues. Clones were sequenced by immunoSEQ multiplex PCR, and TCRdb holds only the in-frame ones, with some missing. The table has approximately 220,000 clones, about 80% seen once. The chain is built from TRBV14 and TRBJ2-1; a weak D match, TRBD2 (7 bases). Sample: PBMCs or T cells enriched from blood (not recorded which). This receptor was obtained from a middle-aged woman with acute COVID-19. In nucleotides, the CDR3 is TGTGCCAGCAGCCAGGCCTTTGCGGGGGCCTCGGTCGAGCAGTTCTTC. This encodes CASSQAFAGASVEQFF.